This T cell receptor (beta chain) was recovered during a study of blood T cell repertoires in COVID-19 (dated by TCRdb to the early 2020s). The study in broad terms: The collaborator samples originated in the United States, Italy and Spain and spanned the acute and convalescent phases of COVID-19. The samples were drawn from the first 160 participants of the ongoing ImmuneRACE study and from more than 1,000 subjects provided by 6 global collaborators. The material from the prospective study consisted of cDNA or gDNA derived from T cells, B-cell-depleted T cells, or PBMCs. Where available, HLA class I and class II types were obtained from metadata supplied by the sample provider rather than from assay-based typing. A freely available public database, intended as a resource for researchers studying the immune response to SARS-CoV-2, is where the repertoires were released. The dataset comprised deeply sampled blood TCRbeta repertoires from subjects exposed to, actively infected with, or recovered from COVID-19. A de-identified subject ID, COVID-19 status, age in years and sex were almost always included in the sample metadata. Summary of the overall study and its limitations: How much clinical and demographic metadata was included differed by source and by participant, and the metadata was provided uncurated.

A remark on this clone: Its antigen remains unidentified. Base qualities are not recorded, but no much larger clone differs from it by a single base.

Each collaborating institution followed its own protocols to collect whole blood in K2EDTA tubes. For TCRbeta analysis, collaborators shipped samples as frozen whole blood, isolated PBMCs, or DNA extracted from either of those sample types. V loses 5 bases, J loses 0 bases, and the germline ends lie 22 bases apart. From a lookup of the germline V gene, CDR1 and CDR2 are SQVTM and ANQGSEA. The CDR3 runs 17 amino acids, cysteine and phenylalanine included. Solely the CDR3 DNA is kept, with 51 bases framed from the first base. TCRbeta CDR3 regions were amplified from genomic DNA using the immunoSEQ Assay, a bias-controlled multiplex PCR. In the paper's pipeline: The number of nucleated cells in each sample was estimated from the amplification of reference gene primers within the assay. To quantify the absolute abundance of each unique TCRbeta CDR3 rearrangement, sequence reads were collapsed and filtered. For each sample, productive Simpson clonality was calculated as the square root of Simpson's diversity index over productive rearrangements. This immuneACCESS table, as held by TCRdb, lists in-frame sequences with V and J called but not all clones. Of the missing ones, under half trace to an unresolved V gene in checked studies; the others have no known cause. That table supplies the V and J calls and clone size; D and trimming were determined from the DNA. The sample table holds approximately 220,000 clones, of which 83% were seen once. 2.5% to 3% of the sample is held by the ten biggest clonotypes.

Material for sequencing was peripheral blood. Recombination linked TRBV29-1 to TRBJ1-2; no D gene can be assigned with confidence. The receptor was derived from a middle-aged woman with active or convalescent COVID-19. The sequenced DNA: TGCAGCGTTTTCTTCCCCACCCAAGCCTCTACTAACTATGGCTACACCTTC. It encodes CSVFFPTQASTNYGYTF. Outside the CDR3, residues come from the reference TRBV29-1 and TRBJ1-2 proteins, so the full variable domain is: SAVISQKPSRDICQRGTSLTIQCQVDSQVTMMFWYRQQPGQSLTLIATANQGSEATYESGFVIDKFPISRPNLTFSTLTVSNMSPEDSSIYLCSVFFPTQASTNYGYTFGSGTRLTVV.